Listed here is a single TCR beta chain. This sample is part of a study of T cell changes during pregnancy in multiple sclerosis. The assay was immunoSEQ multiplex PCR, and TCRdb's table has in-frame clones only and misses some. The data hold 70,000 to 90,000 clones, with 90% to 95% observed a single time. CDR3 length equals 15 residues. The ends were cut back, 1 base at V and 4 bases at J, with 13 bases in the middle. Germline V gives CDR1 LNHNV, CDR2 YYDKDF (reference sequence). The receptor was derived from a female donor in good health, serving as a control in a pregnancy study. Some clones in this sample may be carry-over from other donors' samples. The sample in question was PBMCs, obtained in the first trimester of pregnancy. The chain carries TRBV15 and TRBJ1-2, with unresolved D. CDR3 sequence: CATSRVGGLGYGYTF. The DNA for the CDR3 is TGTGCCACCAGCAGAGTGGGAGGGCTGGGCTATGGCTACACCTTC.